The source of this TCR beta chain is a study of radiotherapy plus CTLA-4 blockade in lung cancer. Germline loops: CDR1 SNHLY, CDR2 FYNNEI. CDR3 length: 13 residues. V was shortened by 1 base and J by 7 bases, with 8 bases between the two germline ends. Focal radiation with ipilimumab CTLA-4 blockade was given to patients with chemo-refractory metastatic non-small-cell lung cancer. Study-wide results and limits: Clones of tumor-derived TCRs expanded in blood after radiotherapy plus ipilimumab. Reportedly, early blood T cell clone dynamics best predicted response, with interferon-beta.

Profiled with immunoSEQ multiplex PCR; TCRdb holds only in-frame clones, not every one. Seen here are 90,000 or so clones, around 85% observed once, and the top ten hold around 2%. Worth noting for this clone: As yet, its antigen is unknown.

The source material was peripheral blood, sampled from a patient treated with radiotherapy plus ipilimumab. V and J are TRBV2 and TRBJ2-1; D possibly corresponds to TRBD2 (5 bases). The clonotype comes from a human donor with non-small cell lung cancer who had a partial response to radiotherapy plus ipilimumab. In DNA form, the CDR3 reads TGTGCCAGCAGTGAAGTATCGGGGAATGAGCAGTTCTTC. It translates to CASSEVSGNEQFF. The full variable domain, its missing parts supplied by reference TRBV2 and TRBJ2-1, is EPEVTQTPSHQVTQMGQEVILRCVPISNHLYFYWYRQILGQKVEFLVSFYNNEISEKSEIFDDQFSVERPDGSNFTLKIRSTKLEDSAMYFCASSEVSGNEQFFGPGTRLTVL.